These 8 T cell receptor beta chains were all obtained from the same sample, sequenced in a study of T cell clones after liver transplantation (dated by TCRdb to between 2018 and 2021). The library relied on the immunoSEQ multiplex PCR assay. TCRdb carries this immuneACCESS record with in-frame sequences only. Its versions omit some clonotypes, under half of them owing to an unresolved V gene in the studies checked, with the rest unexplained. For this sample there are about 68,000 clones; 80% to 95% appear just once. The ten biggest clones cover 0.95% to 1% of the sample. The sample consisted of CD4+ T cells from blood, taken about 26 months after liver transplant. These receptors were obtained from a human patient who received a liver transplant. After a transplant, certain T cells may trace back to the graft donor.

On this clone itself: Other nucleotide sequences from this sample produce the same CDR3. The V and J genes are TRBV5-1 and TRBJ2-1, with no clear D. Germline V lookup: CDR1 SGHRS, CDR2 YFSETQ. The germline V and J ends were trimmed by 0 bases and 7 bases, with 5 bases remaining between them. This CDR3 contains 12 residues. The chain's CDR3 is CASSLGGNEQFF. DNA of the CDR3: TGCGCCAGCAGCTTGGGGGGAAATGAGCAGTTCTTC.

The chain uses TRBV19 and TRBJ2-7; 13 nucleotides agree with TRBD2. The V and J ends lost 6 bases and 7 bases, in that order; junction bases with no gene match: 3. This CDR3 is 13 amino acids long. Germline assignment: CDR1 LNHDA and CDR2 SQIVND (reference sequence). The CDR3 DNA sequence: TGTGCCAGTAGCCGGACTAGCGGGGGAGAGCAGTACTTC. Translating gives CASSRTSGGEQYF.

This chain links TRBV11-3 with TRBJ1-1; D is possibly TRBD1 (5 bases). The CDR3 length is 14 residues. Per the germline V gene, CDR1 is SGHNT and CDR2 is YENEEA. The V end was cut by 2 bases, the J end by 1 base, with 8 bases between. The CDR3 here is CASSLRGENTEAFF. The CDR3 nucleotides read TGTGCCAGCAGCTTACGGGGGGAGAACACTGAAGCTTTCTTT. Based on the CDR3 plus reference TRBV11-3 and TRBJ1-1, the full variable domain is EAGVVQSPRYKIIEKKQPVAFWCNPISGHNTLYWYLQNLGQGPELLIRYENEEAVDDSQLPKDRFSAERLKGVDSTLKIQPAELGDSAVYLCASSLRGENTEAFFGQGTRLTVV.

The chain links TRBV6-1 to TRBJ1-5; weak D call: TRBD1 (6 bases). Germline V CDR1 and CDR2: MNHNS, SASEGT. Trimming took 6 bases from V and 4 from J, leaving 16 bases between them. The CDR3 is made up of 15 amino acids. The CDR3 bases are TGTGCCAGCAGCTACACAGGGTTAAGGAATCAGCCCCAGCATTTT. This sequence encodes CASSYTGLRNQPQHF.

This chain links TRBV7-2 with TRBJ2-1, with TRBD2 matching over 10 bases. The ends lost 4 bases at V and 6 bases at J; junction bases unmatched: 12. CDR1 and CDR2 from the germline V gene are SGHTA and FQGNSA. CDR3 size: 17 residues. The CDR3 region has the DNA TGTGCCAGCAGCTCCCTGGACTCTAGCGGGAGCGGCAATGAGCAGTTCTTC. Translated, it gives CASSSLDSSGSGNEQFF.

This chain uses TRBV11-2 with TRBJ1-2; maybe TRBD1 (5 bases). CDR1 is SGHAT and CDR2 is FQNNGV in the germline V gene. The germline V and J ends were trimmed by 3 bases and 6 bases, with 17 bases remaining between them. This CDR3 is 15 amino acids long. The CDR3 DNA follows: TGTGCCAGCAGCTTTGACAGACTAGACATCAATGGCTACACCTTC. Protein product: CASSFDRLDINGYTF.

The chain recombines TRBV15 with TRBJ2-1, with no clear D. CDR3 length: 15 residues. Germline-derived CDR1 and CDR2 are LNHNV and YYDKDF (reference sequence). V lost 0 bases and J 5 bases, leaving 11 bases between the germline ends. The CDR3 DNA reads as TGTGCCACCAGCAGAGAAATAGTGGGTCACAATGAGCAGTTCTTC. It translates to CATSREIVGHNEQFF. Looking up the rest from reference TRBV15 and TRBJ2-1 gives the full variable domain: DAMVIQNPRYQVTQFGKPVTLSCSQTLNHNVMYWYQQKSSQAPKLLFHYYDKDFNNEADTPDNFQSRRPNTSFCFLDIRSPGLGDTAMYLCATSREIVGHNEQFFGPGTRLTVL.

The chain has TRBV28 and TRBJ2-3, with D tentatively TRBD1 (5 bases). Trimming removed 6 bases at V and 7 bases at J, with 11 bases between. This CDR3 contains 12 residues. The germline V gene encodes CDR1 MDHEN and CDR2 SYDVKM. The CDR3 nucleotides are TGTGCCAGCAGCCTACAGGAATATACGCAGTATTTT. It specifies CASSLQEYTQYF.